Listed below are T cell receptor beta chains from one sample, sequenced in a study of T-cell reconstitution after alpha-beta-depleted transplantation in children. Each CDR3 protein gets one entry after TCRdb re-called the PCR reads with MiXCR. The repertoire holds fewer than 90,000 distinct CDR3 sequences, roughly 6.6% seen once, with less than 3% in the top ten. Sequenced here: PBMCs from the stem cell graft donor, sampled from the stem cell graft. All receptors derive from a human donor who donated a stem cell graft to a child with acute lymphoblastic leukemia. Both conserved end residues are part of each CDR3. D genes are given only for firm matches. Clone size is not always given. Where it is, it says once, few, many or a class for expanded clones.

CDR3 DNA: TGCGCCAGCAGCCAAGATCTATGGCAGGGGGCGGACACCGGGGAGCTGTTTTTT
CDR3 protein: CASSQDLWQGADTGELFF
V gene: TRBV4-3
J gene: TRBJ2-2
clone size: many
D gene: TRBD1

CDR3 DNA: TGTGCCAGCAGCTTGCAGACGGTGGTACAAGAGACCCAGTACTTC
CDR3 protein: CASSLQTVVQETQYF
V gene: TRBV7-2
J gene: TRBJ2-5
clone size: many
D gene: .

CDR3 DNA: TGTGCTAGCAGCTCGGGCCCCACAGATACGCAGTATTTT
CDR3 protein: CASSSGPTDTQYF
V gene: TRBV7-7
J gene: TRBJ2-3
clone size: many
D gene: .

CDR3 DNA: TGTGCCAGCAGCCAAAGGAGGGACTTCAACACAGATACGCAGTATTTT
CDR3 protein: CASSQRRDFNTDTQYF
V gene: TRBV3-1
J gene: TRBJ2-3
clone size: many
D gene: .

CDR3 DNA: TGCAGTGCTAGTGGGACTAAAACCGGGGAGCTGTTTTTT
CDR3 protein: CSASGTKTGELFF
V gene: TRBV20-1
J gene: TRBJ2-2
clone size: many
D gene: TRBD2

CDR3 DNA: TGTGCCAGCAGCCTCGGACAGGGGGTCTCCTACGAGCAGTACTTC
CDR3 protein: CASSLGQGVSYEQYF
V gene: TRBV4-2
J gene: TRBJ2-7
clone size: many
D gene: TRBD1

CDR3 DNA: TGTGCCAGTAAGAGAATAGCGGGGTACAATGAGCAGTTCTTC
CDR3 protein: CASKRIAGYNEQFF
V gene: TRBV19
J gene: TRBJ2-1
clone size: .
D gene: TRBD2

CDR3 DNA: TGTGCCAGCAGCCAGAGGGTTCAGGACAGCGGGGAGCTGTTTTTT
CDR3 protein: CASSQRVQDSGELFF
V gene: TRBV5-4
J gene: TRBJ2-2
clone size: .
D gene: .

CDR3 DNA: TGTGCCATCAGCACCGGGACTAGGGAACGCTACAATGAGCAGTTCTTC
CDR3 protein: CAISTGTRERYNEQFF
V gene: TRBV10-3
J gene: TRBJ2-1
clone size: few
D gene: TRBD2

CDR3 DNA: TGTGCCAGTAGTTGGGACAGGGGAGGCAATCAGCCCCAGCATTTT
CDR3 protein: CASSWDRGGNQPQHF
V gene: TRBV19
J gene: TRBJ1-5
clone size: .
D gene: TRBD1

CDR3 DNA: TGCAGTGCTAGATCCCGAGAGCGGGGGGGGACAGATACGCAGTATTTT
CDR3 protein: CSARSRERGGTDTQYF
V gene: TRBV20-1
J gene: TRBJ2-3
clone size: many
D gene: TRBD2

CDR3 DNA: TGTGCCAGCCACGATAGAACAGACACTGAAGCTTTCTTT
CDR3 protein: CASHDRTDTEAFF
V gene: TRBV28
J gene: TRBJ1-1
clone size: .
D gene: .

CDR3 DNA: TGTGCCAGCAAGGTCGGGGGTCCATACGAGCAGTACTTC
CDR3 protein: CASKVGGPYEQYF
V gene: TRBV6-6
J gene: TRBJ2-7
clone size: many
D gene: .

CDR3 DNA: TGTGCCAGCAGCTTATCATCAAGATCGTACGGGACAGGGGTTCCCGGGGAGCTGTTTTTT
CDR3 protein: CASSLSSRSYGTGVPGELFF
V gene: TRBV7-3
J gene: TRBJ2-2
clone size: few
D gene: TRBD1

CDR3 DNA: TGTGCCAGCAGTTTTCTCGCTTGGCGGGGGGCCGCGAACACCGGGGAGCTGTTTTTT
CDR3 protein: CASSFLAWRGAANTGELFF
V gene: TRBV7-2
J gene: TRBJ2-2
clone size: many
D gene: TRBD2

CDR3 DNA: TGTGCCAGCAGCTTAAGGAATAGCGGGGGTCCAAGAAACAATGAGCAGTTCTTC
CDR3 protein: CASSLRNSGGPRNNEQFF
V gene: TRBV7-3
J gene: TRBJ2-1
clone size: many
D gene: TRBD2

CDR3 DNA: TGTGCCAGCAGCGTAGGGGGAAGGGGGGTCTCTGGGGCCAACGTCCTGACTTTC
CDR3 protein: CASSVGGRGVSGANVLTF
V gene: TRBV9
J gene: TRBJ2-6
clone size: many
D gene: .

CDR3 DNA: TGTGCCAGCAGTCCCTCCGGACAGATCTCCTACGAGCAGTACTTC
CDR3 protein: CASSPSGQISYEQYF
V gene: TRBV28
J gene: TRBJ2-7
clone size: many
D gene: .

CDR3 DNA: TGTGCCAGCAGTAATCAGAACACCGGGGAGCTGTTTTTT
CDR3 protein: CASSNQNTGELFF
V gene: TRBV6-4
J gene: TRBJ2-2
clone size: few
D gene: .

CDR3 DNA: TGTGCCAGCAGCTCCCAAGCCACCGGGGAGCTGTTTTTT
CDR3 protein: CASSSQATGELFF
V gene: TRBV12-3/TRBV12-4
J gene: TRBJ2-2
clone size: many
D gene: .

CDR3 DNA: TGTGCCAGCAGCTTAGGAGGGGATGGCTACACCTTC
CDR3 protein: CASSLGGDGYTF
V gene: TRBV7-9
J gene: TRBJ1-2
clone size: many
D gene: .

CDR3 DNA: TGTGCCAGCAGTTACTCGGGTGGGACTAGCAAAGAGACCCAGTACTTC
CDR3 protein: CASSYSGGTSKETQYF
V gene: TRBV6-5
J gene: TRBJ2-5
clone size: .
D gene: TRBD2

CDR3 DNA: TGTGCCAGCAGCCGCGTGAATTCACCCCTCCACTTT
CDR3 protein: CASSRVNSPLHF
V gene: TRBV7-2
J gene: TRBJ1-6
clone size: many
D gene: .

CDR3 DNA: TGCAGTTCTAGAGAAGACAGGGTGAACACTGAAGCTTTCTTT
CDR3 protein: CSSREDRVNTEAFF
V gene: TRBV20-1
J gene: TRBJ1-1
clone size: few
D gene: TRBD1

CDR3 DNA: TGTGCCAGCAGCTTGGAGACCGCCGGGACCGCTTTATACGAGCAGTACTTC
CDR3 protein: CASSLETAGTALYEQYF
V gene: TRBV7-8
J gene: TRBJ2-7
clone size: many
D gene: .

CDR3 DNA: TGCGCCAGCAGCCAAGTACTCTTGCGGGACCGACGAGCGGGGTCACCCCTCCACTTT
CDR3 protein: CASSQVLLRDRRAGSPLHF
V gene: TRBV4-1
J gene: TRBJ1-6
clone size: few
D gene: .

CDR3 DNA: TGCAGCGTTGAATCGGTGTACCAAGAGACCCAGTACTTC
CDR3 protein: CSVESVYQETQYF
V gene: TRBV29-1
J gene: TRBJ2-5
clone size: many
D gene: .

CDR3 DNA: TGTGCCAAGGAACTCGGGAAGACCCAGTACTTC
CDR3 protein: CAKELGKTQYF
V gene: TRBV7-9
J gene: TRBJ2-5
clone size: few
D gene: .